The 29 T cell receptor beta chains given below trace back to one sample, sequenced in a study of cytomegalovirus exposure and HLA in healthy donors. Researchers ran the PCR with 60 Vbeta and 13 Jbeta primers. The protocol was immunoSEQ multiplex PCR, while the TCRdb copy is restricted to in-frame clones and leaves out a portion. The sample comprises 110,000 or so clones, around 77% of which are singletons, and approximately 16% rests with the top ten. The sequenced sample was PBMCs. These receptors originate from a man aged 45 to 65 in good health and CMV-seropositive.

The chain carries TRBV6-1 and TRBJ1-1, with unresolved D. Germline V lookup: CDR1 MNHNS, CDR2 SASEGT. Trimming took 1 base from V and 3 from J, leaving 3 bases between them. This CDR3 is built from 12 residues. CDR3 bases: TGTGCCAGCAGTGAAGTCGACACTGAAGCTTTCTTT. This encodes CASSEVDTEAFF.

This clone appeared a single time. The CDR3 loop reads CASSMIGGSSYEQYF. The CDR3 DNA follows: TGTGCCAGTAGTATGATAGGGGGATCTTCCTACGAGCAGTACTTC. This rearrangement joins TRBV19 to TRBJ2-7; D is perhaps TRBD1 (6 bases). This CDR3 comprises 15 residues. Trimming stripped 3 bases from V and 1 base from J, with 13 bases between. The germline V gene encodes CDR1 LNHDA and CDR2 SQIVND (reference sequence).

The V gene is TRBV13, the J gene TRBJ1-4; 8 nucleotides agree with TRBD1. Germline trimming cut 5 bases from V and 8 bases from J; bases unmatched to any gene: 7. The CDR3 runs to 14 residues. Germline CDR1 and CDR2: PRHDT and FYEKMQ (reference sequence). The CDR3 protein is CASSPGQGGEKLFF. The CDR3 bases are TGTGCCAGCAGCCCAGGACAGGGTGGCGAAAAACTGTTTTTT. The full variable domain, completed using reference TRBV13 and TRBJ1-4, is AAGVIQSPRHLIKEKRETATLKCYPIPRHDTVYWYQQGPGQDPQFLISFYEKMQSDKGSIPDRFSAQQFSDYHSELNMSSLELGDSALYFCASSPGQGGEKLFFGSGTQLSVL.

V and J are TRBV6-6 and TRBJ1-6; possibly TRBD1 for D (5 bases). Germline lookup yields CDR1 MNHNY and CDR2 SVGAGI (reference sequence). The V end was cut by 8 bases, the J end by 7 bases, with 21 bases between. The CDR3 length is 16 residues. The CDR3 DNA is TGTGCCAGCCGGGCTCAAACAGGCCCCGGGAATTCACCCCTCCACTTT. This encodes CASRAQTGPGNSPLHF.

As concerns this clone: An end of the junction does not agree with germline; a read error may underlie this. The V call is TRBV7-7, the J call TRBJ2-5; 10 bases fit TRBD1. From germline, CDR1 is SSHAT and CDR2 FNYEAQ (reference sequence). The length of the CDR3 is 15 residues. CDR3 in amino acids: CASSLTGTGEETQYF. The DNA of the CDR3 is TGTGCTAGCAGCTTGACCGGGACAGGGGAAGAGACCCAGTACTTC.

The table lists this clone with a few counts. The chain is built from TRBV6-6 and TRBJ2-7; 7 nucleotides line up with TRBD1. Trimming took 7 bases from V and 1 from J; bases not matched to a gene: 10. The CDR3 sequence is 15 residues long. Germline-derived CDR1 and CDR2 are MNHNY and SVGAGI (reference sequence). The chain's CDR3 is CASNPSGGGSYEQYF. In DNA form, the CDR3 reads TGTGCCAGCAACCCCTCAGGGGGTGGGTCCTACGAGCAGTACTTC.

This clone showed up just once. This chain connects TRBV6-5 to TRBJ2-3; tentative D call: TRBD2 (7 bases). CDR1 MNHEY and CDR2 SVGAGI come from the germline V gene. This CDR3 spans 14 amino acids. V was shortened by 7 bases and J by 4 bases, with 15 bases between the two germline ends. CDR3 sequence (DNA): TGTGCCAGCATCCGAGGGGGGGGGCCAGATACGCAGTATTTT. This encodes CASIRGGGPDTQYF.

This chain connects TRBV6-6 to TRBJ1-4; no clear D. Germline CDR1 MNHNY, CDR2 SVGAGI (reference sequence). CDR3 length: 16 residues. V dropped 6 bases and J dropped 0 bases, with 14 bases sitting between them. The CDR3 coding sequence is TGTGCCAGCAGACTCGGGAGTGGGGCAACTAATGAAAAACTGTTTTTT. Translating gives CASRLGSGATNEKLFF.

This clone came up a few times. This chain links TRBV28 with TRBJ1-5; 10 positions agree with TRBD1. V dropped 8 bases and J dropped 0; count of bases not matched to a gene: 10. The CDR3 extends over 17 amino acids. Germline V CDR1 and CDR2: MDHEN, SYDVKM. CDR3: CASGLGTGVYSNQPQHF. The CDR3 coding sequence is TGTGCCAGCGGACTAGGGACAGGGGTTTATAGCAATCAGCCCCAGCATTTT.

This chain connects TRBV9 to TRBJ2-5; no firm D call. Trimming stripped 1 base from V and 3 bases from J, with 10 bases between. The CDR3 loop spans 14 amino acids. Germline V gives CDR1 SGDLS, CDR2 YYNGEE. CDR3 nucleotides: TGTGCCAGCAGCGTATCTACCCTGGAAGAGACCCAGTACTTC. It specifies CASSVSTLEETQYF. The full variable domain, rest sourced from reference TRBV9 and TRBJ2-5, is DSGVTQTPKHLITATGQRVTLRCSPRSGDLSVYWYQQSLDQGLQFLIQYYNGEERAKGNILERFSAQQFPDLHSELNLSSLELGDSALYFCASSVSTLEETQYFGPGTRLLVL.

This clone was counted between two and nine times. The chain is built from TRBV13 and TRBJ1-1, with D unresolved. Trimming stripped 3 bases from V and 6 bases from J, with 8 bases between. The CDR3 has 12 residues. CDR1 and CDR2 from the germline V gene are PRHDT and FYEKMQ (reference sequence). The CDR3 here is CASSLGSPEAFF. The CDR3 DNA reads TGTGCCAGCAGCTTGGGGAGTCCTGAAGCTTTCTTT.

The CDR3 is CASSPITATNEKLFF. The CDR3 DNA sequence: TGTGCCAGCAGCCCTATAACAGCAACTAATGAAAAACTGTTTTTT. V and J are TRBV7-8 and TRBJ1-4; D is unclear. This CDR3 spans 15 amino acids. Germline CDR1 and CDR2: SGHVS and FQNEAQ. Trimming removed 5 bases from V and 0 bases from J, with 10 bases in between. Based on the CDR3 plus reference TRBV7-8 and TRBJ1-4, the full variable domain is GAGVSQSPRYKVAKRGQDVALRCDPISGHVSLFWYQQALGQGPEFLTYFQNEAQLDKSGLPSDRFFAERPEGSVSTLKIQRTQQEDSAVYLCASSPITATNEKLFFGSGTQLSVL.

The chain links TRBV27 to TRBJ1-2; TRBD1 might be the D (6 bases). Germline CDR1 MNHEY, CDR2 SMNVEV (reference sequence). Trimming took 3 bases from V and 6 from J, leaving 14 bases between them. The CDR3 is 14 amino acids. The CDR3 sequence is CASSFTGPKNGYTF. The CDR3 DNA follows: TGTGCCAGCAGTTTTACAGGGCCCAAGAATGGCTACACCTTC.

This clone appeared a single time. The rearrangement links TRBV4-2 to TRBJ2-1; 7 bases fit TRBD2. CDR1 and CDR2 from the germline V gene are LGHNA and YNFKEQ. With 5 bases clipped from V and 4 bases from J, the junction kept 8 bases outside the gene matches. CDR3 size: 15 residues. The CDR3 bases are TGTGCCAGCAGCAGTCGGGACTACTCGTACAATGAGCAGTTCTTC. The encoded protein is CASSSRDYSYNEQFF.

This clone was seen a single time. Germline is not matched at one junction end, which may reflect a read error. This chain's CDR3 is CASSSGTGSSF. The CDR3 DNA sequence: TGCGCCAGCAGCTCCGGGACAGGGAGCTCTTTT. V and J are TRBV5-1 and TRBJ1-3; 9 bases map to TRBD1. Germline lookup yields CDR1 SGHRS and CDR2 YFSETQ. There are 11 residues in the CDR3.

In DNA, the CDR3 is TGTGCCAGCAGCTTAGGGCTAGCGACAGATACGCAGTATTTT. This encodes CASSLGLATDTQYF. This chain joins TRBV7-2 and TRBJ2-3; tentatively, D is TRBD2 (6 bases). Looked up from germline, CDR1 is SGHTA and CDR2 is FQGNSA. The CDR3 loop spans 14 amino acids. V lost 1 base and J 3 bases, leaving 8 bases between the germline ends.

V gene TRBV4-3 combines with J gene TRBJ1-2, with D unresolved. Trimming removed 4 bases at V and 2 bases at J, with 11 bases between. The length of the CDR3 is 14 residues. Per the germline V gene, CDR1 is LGHNA and CDR2 is YSLEER. CDR3 residues: CASSPDEGNYGYTF. As DNA, the CDR3 is TGCGCCAGCAGCCCGGATGAGGGCAACTATGGCTACACCTTC.

The rearrangement links TRBV11-2 to TRBJ1-2; 11 bases line up with TRBD1. The CDR3 is 13 residues long. Germline assignment: CDR1 SGHAT and CDR2 FQNNGV. V was pared by 4 bases and J by 8 bases, with 3 bases of the junction left unmatched. The CDR3 DNA sequence: TGTGCCAGCAGCTGGGGACAGGGGGAGGGCTACACCTTC. Protein: CASSWGQGEGYTF.

V gene TRBV27 combines with J gene TRBJ1-6, with unresolved D. This CDR3 has 15 residues. CDR1 is MNHEY and CDR2 is SMNVEV in the germline V gene (reference sequence). V lost 1 base and J 9 bases, leaving 13 bases between the germline ends. CDR3 sequence: CASSLLFILASPLHF. The CDR3 DNA sequence: TGTGCCAGCAGTTTATTATTCATTCTAGCTTCACCCCTCCACTTT.

This chain joins TRBV5-6 and TRBJ2-3; 8 bases are shared with TRBD1. CDR3 size: 14 residues. V shed 0 bases and J 3 bases; nucleotides not matched to a gene: 0. From germline, CDR1 is SGHDT and CDR2 YYEEEE. CDR3 amino acids: CASSLDRGTDTQYF. In DNA form, the CDR3 reads TGTGCCAGCAGCTTGGACAGGGGGACAGATACGCAGTATTTT.

This clone was detected a few times. The chain is built from TRBV9 and TRBJ2-3; D is perhaps TRBD2 (7 bases). The germline V gene encodes CDR1 SGDLS and CDR2 YYNGEE. V was pared by 0 bases and J by 3 bases, with 11 bases between. This CDR3 comprises 15 residues. The CDR3 protein is CASSVAGGATDTQYF. The CDR3 DNA follows: TGTGCCAGCAGCGTAGCTGGGGGGGCGACAGATACGCAGTATTTT.

The chain is built from TRBV7-9 and TRBJ1-4; D gene ambiguous. Germline CDR1 and CDR2: SEHNR and FQNEAQ (reference sequence). With 1 base removed from V and 14 bases from J, the gap between germline ends came to 14 bases. The CDR3 has 13 residues. Here the CDR3 DNA reads TGTGCCAGCAGCTTAGAGAGGACTGCGAATCTGTTTTTT. This encodes CASSLERTANLFF.

The chain uses TRBV5-4 and TRBJ2-1, with TRBD2 identical over 9 bases. This CDR3 has 15 amino acids. The trim removed 3 bases at V and 5 bases at J, leaving 6 bases unmatched. Germline V gene sequence: CDR1 SGHNT, CDR2 YYREEE (reference sequence). Written as DNA, the CDR3 is TGTGCCAGCAGCTCCTTAGCGGGGGACAACAATGAGCAGTTCTTC. It is translated as CASSSLAGDNNEQFF.

This chain uses TRBV5-5 with TRBJ2-2; TRBD1 agrees at 10 bases. Germline trimming cut 4 bases from V and 5 bases from J; bases unmatched to any gene: 5. The CDR3 spans 15 residues. CDR1 is SGHKS, CDR2 YYEKEE, per germline (reference sequence). The CDR3 is CASSRQGARTGELFF. Written as DNA, the CDR3 is TGTGCCAGCAGCCGACAGGGGGCGAGAACCGGGGAGCTGTTTTTT. Full variable domain (remainder filled in from reference TRBV5-5 and TRBJ2-2): DAGVTQSPTHLIKTRGQQVTLRCSPISGHKSVSWYQQVLGQGPQFIFQYYEKEERGRGNFPDRFSARQFPNYSSELNVNALLLGDSALYLCASSRQGARTGELFFGEGSRLTVL.

The sample holds a few counts of this clone. The rearrangement links TRBV13 to TRBJ2-5, with TRBD2 matching 8 bases. This CDR3 contains 15 residues. Trimming cost V 2 bases and J 5 bases; bases outside gene matches: 7. Germline lookup yields CDR1 PRHDT and CDR2 FYEKMQ (reference sequence). CDR3 DNA sequence: TGTGCCAGCAGCTTACGGGGCGGGGGGCTCGAGACCCAGTACTTC. Protein product: CASSLRGGGLETQYF.

This chain connects TRBV6-4 to TRBJ1-1; 10 bases map to TRBD1. Germline CDR1 is MRHNA and CDR2 is SNTAGT. The V gene end was trimmed by 4 bases and the J gene end by 5 bases; junction bases not matched to a gene: 7. There are 15 residues in the CDR3. CDR3 amino acids: CASSGRDRGGTEAFF. The CDR3 nucleotides are TGTGCCAGCAGTGGTAGGGACAGGGGTGGGACTGAAGCTTTCTTT.

The J gene is TRBJ1-4, the V gene TRBV6-5; possibly TRBD1 for D (5 bases). Deletions cut 10 bases from V and 4 bases from J, with 13 bases between. Germline values: CDR1 MNHEY, CDR2 SVGAGI. The CDR3 contains 13 residues. DNA for the CDR3: TGTGCCACCCGCGGGGGATTTAATGAAAAACTGTTTTTT. Protein product: CATRGGFNEKLFF.

The CDR3 loop reads CASSFRPRGYTF. In DNA, the CDR3 is TGTGCCAGCAGCTTTCGGCCCAGGGGCTACACCTTC. The V and J genes are TRBV7-2 and TRBJ1-2; D gene ambiguous. V lost 3 bases and J 8 bases, leaving 10 bases between the germline ends. The CDR3 length is 12 residues. The germline gives CDR1 SGHTA, CDR2 FQGNSA.

The chain has TRBV11-3 and TRBJ2-3; 13 bases are a match to TRBD2. Germline V CDR1 and CDR2: SGHNT, YENEEA. The V segment lost 4 bases and the J segment 2 bases; nucleotides outside the gene matches: 3. The CDR3 has 16 amino acids. In DNA, the CDR3 is TGTGCCAGCAGCTCGGGACTAGCGGGACACACAGATACGCAGTATTTT. It yields the protein CASSSGLAGHTDTQYF. Using reference TRBV11-3 and TRBJ2-3 for the parts outside the CDR3, the full variable domain is EAGVVQSPRYKIIEKKQPVAFWCNPISGHNTLYWYLQNLGQGPELLIRYENEEAVDDSQLPKDRFSAERLKGVDSTLKIQPAELGDSAVYLCASSSGLAGHTDTQYFGPGTRLTVL.